This TCR beta chain comes out of a study of blood T cell repertoires in COVID-19 (dated by TCRdb to the early 2020s). Some background on the complete study: The collaborator samples originated in the United States, Italy and Spain and spanned the acute and convalescent phases of COVID-19. The material from the prospective study consisted of cDNA or gDNA derived from T cells, B-cell-depleted T cells, or PBMCs. The dataset comprised deeply sampled blood TCRbeta repertoires from subjects exposed to, actively infected with, or recovered from COVID-19. The repertoires were made available in a free public database intended to serve as a resource for research on the immune response to SARS-CoV-2. Samples came from the ongoing ImmuneRACE study (first 160 participants) plus 1,254 subjects from 6 global collaborators. Nearly every sample came with metadata listing a de-identified subject ID, COVID-19 status, age in years and sex. Where available, HLA class I and class II types were taken from metadata supplied by the sample provider and were not determined by assay-based typing. On the study overall, not on this receptor specifically: The quantity of clinical and demographic metadata differed by source and by participant and was supplied without curation.

TCRbeta CDR3 regions were amplified from genomic DNA by means of the immunoSEQ Assay, a bias-controlled multiplex PCR. As for how the authors treated the data: The number of nucleated cells in each sample was estimated by amplification of reference gene primers within the assay. To quantify the absolute abundance of each unique TCRbeta CDR3 rearrangement, sequence reads were collapsed and filtered. Productive Simpson clonality was computed per sample as the square root of Simpson's diversity index over productive rearrangements. Entries here come from immuneACCESS through TCRdb and include only in-frame sequences with V and J called. Some clones fail to appear in such tables; in the studies checked, an unresolved V gene covers under half of the shortfall, and the cause of the remainder is unknown. The V and J calls and the clone size are those of that table, but D and trimming were determined from the DNA. For this sample there are 250,000 to 350,000 clones; 70% to 90% appear just once. The ten largest clones capture approximately 4.2% of the sample.

In the case of this clone: Its antigen is not yet known. Per-base quality was not reported, and no clone a single base away is much larger than it.

From the cysteine up to the phenylalanine, the CDR3 has a length of 15 residues. The read is trimmed to its CDR3 DNA, 45 bases read in frame from base 1. The germline V gene encodes CDR1 MDHEN and CDR2 SYDVKM. The germline V end is reduced by 7 bases and the J end by 2 bases; junction bases left unmatched: 11. Enrolling through a virtual design, the prospective study's participants ranged in age from roughly 18 to 95 years and lived across 20 to 25 United States geographic areas. Cohort assignment in the prospective study relied on participant-reported clinical history from a screening survey and a study questionnaire. For ImmuneRACE Cohort 3, a participant was defined as recovered based on two consecutive negative NP/OP PCR tests, clearance by a healthcare professional, or resolution of symptoms. In the prospective study, whole blood, serum and a nasopharyngeal or oropharyngeal swab were collected from each participant by mobile phlebotomists. Additional blood draws and questionnaires over an approximately 2-month period could optionally be provided by prospective study participants. Blood samples from the prospective study were shipped frozen or at room temperature prior to DNA extraction.

This clonotype was sampled from a woman aged 25 to 45 who had recovered from COVID-19. The sequence links TRBV28 to TRBJ2-7, with 7 bases aligning to TRBD1. Sequencing was done on a sample of PBMCs or T cells enriched from blood (not recorded which). The sequenced DNA: TGTGCCAGCACCCGCTGGGCGGACAGGCCCTACGAGCAGTACTTC. Its product reads: CASTRWADRPYEQYF.